This TCR beta chain was captured in a study of OX40 agonist ivuxolimab in advanced cancers. As for the study in general: Patients were dosed intravenously with ivuxolimab at 0.01 to 10 mg/kg every 2 weeks. Three partial responders included one hepatocellular carcinoma patient and two cutaneous melanoma patients. Whole-study findings and limits: More expanded clones were found, on average, in CD8+ than in CD4+ T cells.

Turning to this clone: Its specificity is not known.

Sampling of blood occurred at baseline, cycle 4 day 1, and cycle 7 day 1. CDR3 length: 14 amino acids. Germline assignment: CDR1 SNHLY and CDR2 FYNNEI. Between the trimmed V and J ends, which lost 8 bases and 4 bases, there was a span of 17 bases. Some clones are missing from TCRdb's copy, which holds only in-frame ones; the method was immunoSEQ multiplex PCR. The sample has tens of thousands of clones, approximately 87% seen once. The clonotype comes from an adult with an advanced solid tumor such as melanoma, head and neck, liver or kidney cancer. The sample consisted of CD4+ or CD8+ T cells sorted from blood, taken in a trial of the OX40 agonist ivuxolimab. This chain links TRBV2 with TRBJ2-5; possibly TRBD1 or TRBD2 for D (6 bases each). The chain's CDR3 is CASGGGPVRETQYF. The CDR3, as DNA: TGTGCCAGCGGAGGGGGGCCGGTCAGAGAGACCCAGTACTTC.